This T cell receptor (beta chain) was sequenced during a study of identical twins. General study results and limits: Findings depended on cross-sectional statistics rather than tracking the same donors. Twins' surplus sharing was weaker for beta out-of-frame sequences. Within cord blood, abundant beta clonotypes carried fewer insertions, but memory repertoires showed no such trend.

V lost 1 base and J lost 0, with 3 bases in between. CDR1 and CDR2 (germline): GTSNPN, SVGIG (reference sequence). The CDR3 spans 13 residues. As regards this clonotype: Its specificity is not known.

Template switching added a universal primer site, and cDNA bore unique molecular identifiers. TCRdb fed the 5' RACE reads into MiXCR, producing one record per CDR3 protein. The sample records 400,000 or so distinct CDR3 sequences, about 9% being singletons. This sequence originates from a woman in her forties or fifties in good health. The chain couples TRBV30 to TRBJ2-2, with unresolved D. The sample was naive T cells sorted from blood. The CDR3 coding sequence is TGTGCCTGGAGTGCACCGAACACCGGGGAGCTGTTTTTT. Residues: CAWSAPNTGELFF.